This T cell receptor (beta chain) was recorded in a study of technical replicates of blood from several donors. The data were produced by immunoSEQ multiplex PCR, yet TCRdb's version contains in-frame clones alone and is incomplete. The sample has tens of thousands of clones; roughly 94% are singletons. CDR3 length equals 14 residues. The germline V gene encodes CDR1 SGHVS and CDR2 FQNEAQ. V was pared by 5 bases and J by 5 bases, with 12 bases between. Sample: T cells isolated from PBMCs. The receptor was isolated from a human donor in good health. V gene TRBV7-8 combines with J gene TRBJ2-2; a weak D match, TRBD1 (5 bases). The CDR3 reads CASSEDRETGELFF. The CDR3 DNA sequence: TGTGCCAGCAGCGAAGACAGAGAAACCGGGGAGCTGTTTTTT.